This entry concerns a single T cell receptor beta chain. The data were taken from a study of blood T cell repertoires in COVID-19. About the study: T cells, B-cell-depleted T cells, or PBMCs supplied cDNA or gDNA.

In the authors' workflow: Amplifying reference gene primers gave estimates of nucleated cell counts. The data were produced by immunoSEQ multiplex PCR, yet TCRdb's version contains in-frame clones alone and is incomplete. V, J and clone size were drawn from that table, and D and trimming were deduced from the DNA. The data show over 350,000 clones, with 88% seen just once and approximately 1% held by the top ten. Allocation to cohorts depended on clinical history reported by the participants. V shed 1 base and J 7 bases; nucleotides not matched to a gene: 7. The CDR3 length is 16 residues. Germline V lookup: CDR1 SGHVS, CDR2 FQNEAQ.

Sequenced sample: PBMCs or T cells enriched from blood (not recorded which). The receptor's source is a woman in her 30s with acute COVID-19. This chain uses TRBV7-8 with TRBJ1-2; TRBD1 aligns across 12 bases. Here the CDR3 DNA reads TGTGCCAGCAGCTTAGTAGGGACAGGGGGCGCGGGTGGCTACACCTTC. Translating gives CASSLVGTGGAGGYTF.